These 27 T cell receptor beta chains were sequenced from one sample in a study of identifying expanded T cells in peripheral blood. Profiled with immunoSEQ multiplex PCR; TCRdb holds only in-frame clones, not every one. The sample consists of roughly 61,000 clones, roughly 87% of them appearing once. Input material: blood. These receptors all come from a person aged 18 to 70 in good health.

The rearrangement links TRBV7-2 to TRBJ2-5, with D possibly matching TRBD1 (6 bases). V shed 5 bases and J shed 2 bases, with 9 bases lying between them. The CDR3 is 13 amino acids. CDR1 is SGHTA and CDR2 is FQGNSA in the germline V gene. The CDR3 sequence is CASSPDRQETQYF. CDR3 bases: TGTGCCAGCAGCCCGGACAGACAAGAGACCCAGTACTTC.

This clone was seen only once. The V and J genes are TRBV2 and TRBJ2-7; D is uncertain. With 2 bases removed from V and 3 bases from J, the gap between germline ends came to 2 bases. CDR3 length equals 11 residues. In germline, CDR1 is SNHLY, CDR2 FYNNEI. CDR3 in amino acids: CASSEIYEQYF. The CDR3 region has the DNA TGTGCCAGCAGTGAAATCTACGAGCAGTACTTC.

In this sample, this clone turned up a few times. This chain connects TRBV10-3 to TRBJ2-2; D is unclear. Germline values: CDR1 ENHRY, CDR2 SYGVKD. V dropped 4 bases and J dropped 2 bases, with 8 bases sitting between them. The CDR3 is 14 amino acids. CDR3 sequence (DNA): TGTGCCATCAGTGCGATAGACAACACCGGGGAGCTGTTTTTT. It encodes CAISAIDNTGELFF.

V usage is TRBV2 and J usage is TRBJ2-5, with D uncertain. The CDR3 covers 15 residues. CDR1 and CDR2 from the germline V gene are SNHLY and FYNNEI. V lost 4 bases to trimming and J lost 5 bases, with 17 bases between them. CDR3 in amino acids: CASSVRWEGFETQYF. As DNA, the CDR3 is TGTGCCAGCAGTGTGCGATGGGAAGGGTTCGAGACCCAGTACTTC.

J is TRBJ1-1 and V is TRBV5-4, with 7 bases matching TRBD1. The CDR3 contains 14 residues. The germline V gene has CDR1 SGHNT and CDR2 YYREEE (reference sequence). With 4 bases clipped from V and 1 base from J, the junction kept 4 bases outside the gene matches. CDR3 sequence (DNA): TGTGCCAGCAGCCTAGGACAGGCGAACACTGAAGCTTTCTTT. Translating gives CASSLGQANTEAFF. The full variable domain, its missing parts supplied by reference TRBV5-4 and TRBJ1-1, is ETGVTQSPTHLIKTRGQQVTLRCSSQSGHNTVSWYQQALGQGPQFIFQYYREEENGRGNFPPRFSGLQFPNYSSELNVNALELDDSALYLCASSLGQANTEAFFGQGTRLTVV.

This sequence joins TRBV9 and TRBJ1-1, with D perhaps TRBD1 (6 bases). Germline CDR1 reads SGDLS; CDR2 reads YYNGEE. V shed 0 bases and J shed 0 bases, with 9 bases lying between them. The CDR3 totals 15 residues. In DNA, the CDR3 is TGTGCCAGCAGCGTAGTATCAGGGGTGAACACTGAAGCTTTCTTT. Translated: CASSVVSGVNTEAFF.

The genes are TRBV5-6 and TRBJ2-3; no definite D call. Germline assignment: CDR1 SGHDT and CDR2 YYEEEE. With 1 base removed from V and 0 bases from J, the gap between germline ends came to 21 bases. This CDR3 contains 19 residues. The CDR3 region is CASSLLRQGPHSSTDTQYF. Written as DNA, the CDR3 is TGTGCCAGCAGCTTGCTAAGACAAGGACCCCATTCAAGCACAGATACGCAGTATTTT. The variable domain in full, with the rest retrieved from reference TRBV5-6 and TRBJ2-3, is DAGVTQSPTHLIKTRGQQVTLRCSPKSGHDTVSWYQQALGQGPQFIFQYYEEEERQRGNFPDRFSGHQFPNYSSELNVNALLLGDSALYLCASSLLRQGPHSSTDTQYFGPGTRLTVL.

The chain joins TRBV27 to TRBJ1-5; D not certain. Per germline, CDR1 MNHEY and CDR2 SMNVEV (reference sequence). This CDR3 is built from 14 residues. Trimming removed 4 bases at V and 4 bases at J, with 11 bases between. The CDR3 sequence is CASSSPPGNQPQHF. CDR3 coding DNA: TGTGCCAGCAGTTCCCCCCCTGGAAATCAGCCCCAGCATTTT.

The V gene is TRBV28, the J gene TRBJ1-2; D unresolved. The V end was cut by 6 bases, the J end by 6 bases, with 17 bases between. The CDR3 covers 14 residues. CDR1 is MDHEN, CDR2 SYDVKM, per germline. The CDR3 reads CASRPLSAGNGYTF. The CDR3 nucleotides read TGTGCCAGCAGGCCCTTATCCGCGGGGAATGGCTACACCTTC.

This clone was seen a single time. The genes are TRBV5-1 and TRBJ1-4, with a tentative D call TRBD1 (5 bases). This CDR3 has 16 amino acids. Germline values: CDR1 SGHRS, CDR2 YFSETQ. Trimming shortened V by 4 bases and J by 2 bases, and 15 bases separated the two germline ends. The CDR3 DNA follows: TGCGCCAGCAGCAGAGAGAGGGGTGGCACTAATGAAAAACTGTTTTTT. Protein sequence: CASSRERGGTNEKLFF.

The rearrangement links TRBV11-2 to TRBJ2-7, with D tentatively TRBD1 (6 bases). The CDR3 runs 12 residues. Germline loops: CDR1 SGHAT, CDR2 FQNNGV. The ends were cut back, 5 bases at V and 4 bases at J, with 9 bases in the middle. The CDR3 is CASSRGQYEQYF. The DNA for the CDR3 is TGTGCCAGCAGCCGCGGACAGTACGAGCAGTACTTC.

V gene TRBV23-1 combines with J gene TRBJ1-2, with D uncertain. TRBV23-1 is an ORF; its function is uncertain. V was pared by 3 bases and J by 4 bases, with 6 bases between. The CDR3 has 12 amino acids. CDR3 sequence reads: CASSHTCYGYTF. CDR3 sequence (DNA): TGCGCCAGCAGTCATACGTGCTATGGCTACACCTTC.

The chain carries TRBV6-5 and TRBJ2-7, with D tentatively TRBD1 or TRBD2 (5 bases each). The CDR3 is 13 amino acids. Trimming took 4 bases from V and 4 from J, leaving 11 bases between them. Germline assignment: CDR1 MNHEY and CDR2 SVGAGI. The chain's CDR3 is CASSSRGGYEQYF. The CDR3 DNA is TGTGCCAGCAGTTCCCGGGGCGGATACGAGCAGTACTTC.

The rearrangement joins TRBV6-5 to TRBJ1-5; 8 bases are shared with TRBD1. The CDR3 has 14 residues. V trimming: 5 bases; J trimming: 5 bases; junction bases outside the gene matches: 5. The V gene's germline CDR1 is MNHEY and CDR2 SVGAGI. The CDR3, as DNA: TGTGCCAGCAGTCCGACAGGGGAAGATCAGCCCCAGCATTTT. It encodes CASSPTGEDQPQHF.

In the case of this clone: One end of the junction varies from germline; a read error may be responsible. V is TRBV6-1 and J is TRBJ2-7; TRBD2 matches 16 bases. Looked up from germline, CDR1 is MNHNS and CDR2 is SASEGT. The CDR3 spans 19 residues. For the CDR3, the DNA is TGTGCCAGCAGAGAAGGGACTGCCGGGACTAGCGGGAGGGGTTACGAGCAGTACTTC. Residues: CASREGTAGTSGRGYEQYF.

The chain couples TRBV7-9 to TRBJ2-6, with TRBD2 identical over 11 bases. Per germline, CDR1 SEHNR and CDR2 FQNEAQ (reference sequence). This CDR3 has 18 amino acids. The junction had 9 bases not matched to a gene; V was cut back by 5 bases and J by 3 bases. This chain's CDR3 is CASSPPSGRSGGANVLTF. CDR3 in DNA: TGTGCCAGCAGCCCTCCTAGCGGGAGGTCGGGTGGGGCCAACGTCCTGACTTTC. The whole variable domain, remainder taken from reference TRBV7-9 and TRBJ2-6, is DTGVSQNPRHKITKRGQNVTFRCDPISEHNRLYWYRQTLGQGPEFLTYFQNEAQLEKSRLLSDRFSAERPKGSFSTLEIQRTEQGDSAMYLCASSPPSGRSGGANVLTFGAGSRLTVL.

The chain uses TRBV6-1 and TRBJ2-3; unclear D gene. The V gene lost 3 bases and the J gene lost 2 bases, with 12 bases spanning the gap. CDR1 MNHNS and CDR2 SASEGT come from the germline V gene. The length of the CDR3 is 15 residues. The CDR3 region is CASSEAGRTTDTQYF. In DNA form, the CDR3 reads TGTGCCAGCAGTGAGGCCGGGCGGACCACAGATACGCAGTATTTT.

This chain uses TRBV18 with TRBJ1-4; no definite D call. Per germline, CDR1 KGHSH and CDR2 LQKENI. V was cut by 5 bases and J by 8 bases, with 15 bases left in between. CDR3 length equals 14 residues. For the CDR3, the DNA is TGTGCCAGCTCATCTGCGCAGGAGGGAGAAAAACTGTTTTTT. Translation: CASSSAQEGEKLFF.

The V call is TRBV9, the J call TRBJ1-3; 8 positions agree with TRBD1. With V trimmed by 2 bases and J by 8 bases, 9 bases remained unmatched. From germline, CDR1 is SGDLS and CDR2 YYNGEE. The CDR3 length is 15 residues. This CDR3 reads CASSVTGASSDTIYF. The CDR3 bases are TGTGCCAGCAGCGTGACAGGGGCGTCGTCGGACACCATATATTTT.

This clone was counted a single time. V usage is TRBV2 and J usage is TRBJ1-1; the D gene is possibly TRBD1 (5 bases). Germline CDR1 reads SNHLY; CDR2 reads FYNNEI. The CDR3 loop spans 12 amino acids. V gave up 5 bases and J gave up 11 bases, with 15 bases separating them. The CDR3: CASSPWGESAFF. CDR3 nucleotide sequence: TGTGCCAGCAGTCCCTGGGGGGAGAGCGCTTTCTTT.

This clone has only a few counts. This chain links TRBV7-7 with TRBJ2-7; 9 bases map to TRBD1. V lost 5 bases, J lost 5 bases, and 4 bases stayed unmatched. CDR1 is SSHAT and CDR2 is FNYEAQ in the germline V gene (reference sequence). CDR3 length: 13 amino acids. The CDR3 loop reads CASSVDRGHEQYF. In DNA form, the CDR3 reads TGTGCCAGCAGCGTGGACAGGGGCCACGAGCAGTACTTC.

This chain connects TRBV19 to TRBJ2-1; no clear D. CDR1 is LNHDA, CDR2 SQIVND, per germline (reference sequence). V gave up 7 bases and J gave up 0 bases, with 13 bases separating them. This CDR3 comprises 15 residues. CDR3 region: CASTPGQSSYNEQFF. CDR3 sequence (DNA): TGTGCCAGTACCCCGGGCCAAAGCTCCTACAATGAGCAGTTCTTC.

V usage is TRBV28 and J usage is TRBJ2-7; D might be TRBD1 (6 bases). Between the trimmed V and J ends, which lost 3 bases and 2 bases, there was a span of 11 bases. This CDR3 spans 14 amino acids. Germline assignment: CDR1 MDHEN and CDR2 SYDVKM. The CDR3 nucleotides read TGTGCCAGCAGTTTGGTGAGGGGGACCTACGAGCAGTACTTC. Translating it yields CASSLVRGTYEQYF. Complete variable domain (other parts from reference TRBV28 and TRBJ2-7): DVKVTQSSRYLVKRTGEKVFLECVQDMDHENMFWYRQDPGLGLRLIYFSYDVKMKEKGDIPEGYSVSREKKERFSLILESASTNQTSMYLCASSLVRGTYEQYFGPGTRLTVT.

This chain links TRBV21-1 with TRBJ2-1; TRBD2 is taken as the D call from the table, unchecked against the DNA. TRBV21-1 corresponds to a pseudogene. This CDR3 contains 18 residues. The chain's CDR3 is CASSRILRTSGRVNEQFF. CDR3 nucleotide sequence: TGTGCCAGCAGCAGGATCCTCCGGACTAGCGGGAGGGTCAATGAGCAGTTCTTC.

The V and J genes are TRBV15 and TRBJ2-2, with 8 nucleotides matching TRBD2. V lost 0 bases and J lost 6; bases outside the gene matches: 9. Germline lookup yields CDR1 LNHNV and CDR2 YYDKDF (reference sequence). There are 17 residues in the CDR3. CDR3 bases: TGTGCCACCAGCAGAGATGTGTCTAGCGGGCCCTCCGGGGAGCTGTTTTTT. It specifies CATSRDVSSGPSGELFF.

This chain connects TRBV6-5 to TRBJ2-1; 7 bases fit TRBD1. The CDR3 runs 11 residues. Germline CDR1 is MNHEY and CDR2 is SVGAGI. J lost 13 bases, V lost 8 bases, and 8 bases had no gene match. The CDR3 here is CASGRTGEQFF. The CDR3 nucleotides are TGTGCCAGCGGACGGACAGGTGAACAGTTCTTC.

CDR3 nucleotides: TGTGCCAGCAGTTATCGGTACCAAGAGACCCAGTACTTC. This codes for CASSYRYQETQYF. J is TRBJ2-5 and V is TRBV6-5, with D unclear. Germline loops: CDR1 MNHEY, CDR2 SVGAGI. With 3 bases removed from V and 0 bases from J, the gap between germline ends came to 5 bases. There are 13 residues in the CDR3.